The 20 T cell receptor beta chains below come from one sample, sequenced in a study of blood T cell repertoires in COVID-19. The assay was immunoSEQ multiplex PCR, and TCRdb's table has in-frame clones only and misses some. The sample holds roughly 140,000 clones, approximately 86% seen once. Sequences were obtained from peripheral blood. The receptors originated from a man aged 65 to 79 with acute or convalescent COVID-19.

The chain combines TRBV28 with TRBJ2-1; 13 positions match TRBD2. Germline-derived CDR1 and CDR2 are MDHEN and SYDVKM. Losses at the gene ends were 6 bases for V and 7 bases for J; bases not matched to a gene: 3. This CDR3 region has 14 residues. CDR3 loop: CASSQLAGGNEQFF. CDR3 DNA sequence: TGTGCCAGCAGCCAACTAGCGGGAGGGAATGAGCAGTTCTTC.

The J gene is TRBJ1-2, the V gene TRBV2; D is ambiguous. V lost 0 bases to trimming and J lost 5 bases, with 7 bases between them. CDR3 length: 13 amino acids. Per germline, CDR1 SNHLY and CDR2 FYNNEI. The DNA of the CDR3 is TGTGCCAGCAGTGAAGCGCGGGGATATGGCTACACCTTC. This sequence encodes CASSEARGYGYTF.

The chain employs TRBV5-1 and TRBJ1-1; D perhaps matches TRBD1 (6 bases). The CDR3 runs 17 residues. Germline loops: CDR1 SGHRS, CDR2 YFSETQ. V shed 1 base and J shed 1 base, with 17 bases lying between them. The CDR3: CASSLIQGPGPNTEAFF. In nucleotides, the CDR3 is TGCGCCAGCAGCTTGATTCAGGGGCCCGGGCCGAACACTGAAGCTTTCTTT.

This clone was counted once. The chain has TRBV5-1 and TRBJ2-1; 7 positions match TRBD1. CDR1 is SGHRS and CDR2 is YFSETQ in the germline V gene. Trimming at V came to 7 bases and at J to 3 bases, leaving 4 bases not matched to a gene. The CDR3 has 13 residues. DNA of the CDR3: TGCGCCAGCTTCCAGGGGGACTACAATGAGCAGTTCTTC. This translates into CASFQGDYNEQFF.

The chain has TRBV7-3 and TRBJ2-1, with TRBD2 identical over 12 bases. From germline, CDR1 is SGHTA and CDR2 FQGTGA. V shed 5 bases and J 8 bases; nucleotides not matched to a gene: 19. This CDR3 region has 19 residues. The CDR3 DNA sequence: TGTGCCAGCAGCCGATCCCCTCTAGCGGGAGGGCCCCTGGCCCATGAGCAGTTCTTC. It codes for CASSRSPLAGGPLAHEQFF.

This clone was found many times. The rearrangement uses TRBV7-3 and TRBJ2-3, with 11 nucleotides matching TRBD2. CDR1 and CDR2 from the germline V gene are SGHTA and FQGTGA. V was pared by 5 bases and J by 5 bases, with 6 bases of the junction left unmatched. The length of the CDR3 is 15 residues. CDR3 loop: CASSLLAGEIDTQYF. Here the CDR3 DNA reads TGTGCCAGCAGCCTACTAGCGGGAGAGATAGATACGCAGTATTTT.

The chain recombines TRBV6-2 or TRBV6-3 with TRBJ1-1; D remains ambiguous. This CDR3 is built from 14 residues. V lost 1 base, J lost 10 bases, and 16 bases lay in between. Germline loops: CDR1 MNHEY, CDR2 SVGEGT. The CDR3 DNA reads TGTGCCAGCAGTTACTTACAGCGGGAAAAGGGAGCTTTCTTT. It encodes CASSYLQREKGAFF.

The chain joins TRBV5-5 to TRBJ1-4; possible D gene TRBD1, 5 bases. The CDR3 extends over 14 amino acids. Trimming shortened V by 0 bases and J by 8 bases, and 11 bases separated the two germline ends. Per germline, CDR1 SGHKS and CDR2 YYEKEE (reference sequence). This CDR3 is CASSLAGGEEKLFF. In DNA, the CDR3 is TGTGCCAGCAGCTTGGCGGGGGGAGAGGAAAAACTGTTTTTT. Full variable domain (remainder filled in from reference TRBV5-5 and TRBJ1-4): DAGVTQSPTHLIKTRGQQVTLRCSPISGHKSVSWYQQVLGQGPQFIFQYYEKEERGRGNFPDRFSARQFPNYSSELNVNALLLGDSALYLCASSLAGGEEKLFFGSGTQLSVL.

The chain links TRBV6-2 or TRBV6-3 to TRBJ1-5; 9 nucleotides align to TRBD1. Trimming took 6 bases from V and 5 from J; bases not matched to a gene: 2. Germline loops: CDR1 MNHEY, CDR2 SVGEGT. The CDR3 totals 13 residues. The CDR3 reads CASSDRGYQPQHF. The CDR3 DNA is TGTGCCAGCAGCGACAGGGGGTATCAGCCCCAGCATTTT.

The CDR3 loop reads CASSIDPGQGIETQYF. The CDR3 DNA reads TGTGCCAGTAGTATTGATCCGGGACAGGGGATTGAGACCCAGTACTTC. This sequence joins TRBV19 and TRBJ2-5; 10 positions agree with TRBD1. CDR1 LNHDA and CDR2 SQIVND come from the germline V gene (reference sequence). Losses at the gene ends were 3 bases for V and 5 bases for J; bases not matched to a gene: 9. CDR3 length equals 16 residues. Combining the CDR3 with reference TRBV19 and TRBJ2-5 gives the whole variable domain DGGITQSPKYLFRKEGQNVTLSCEQNLNHDAMYWYRQDPGQGLRLIYYSQIVNDFQKGDIAEGYSVSREKKESFPLTVTSAQKNPTAFYLCASSIDPGQGIETQYFGPGTRLLVL.

The chain is built from TRBV5-1 and TRBJ2-3; D possibly corresponds to TRBD2 (6 bases). Germline CDR1 SGHRS, CDR2 YFSETQ. CDR3 length: 16 amino acids. Trimming removed 7 bases from V and 1 base from J, with 19 bases in between. The CDR3 here is CASRPGSGYGTDTQYF. CDR3 nucleotide sequence: TGCGCCAGCCGGCCAGGGAGCGGGTATGGCACAGATACGCAGTATTTT.

This clone showed up just once. V usage is TRBV28 and J usage is TRBJ1-5, with 10 bases aligning to TRBD1. In germline, CDR1 is MDHEN, CDR2 SYDVKM. V was pared by 6 bases and J by 4 bases, with 9 bases of the junction left unmatched. CDR3 length: 16 amino acids. Here the CDR3 DNA reads TGTGCCAGCAGCCCCTGGCGGGGACAGGGGAATCAGCCCCAGCATTTT. The encoded protein is CASSPWRGQGNQPQHF.

The rearrangement links TRBV3-1 (or the pseudogene TRBV3-2) to TRBJ2-7; D unclear. This CDR3 comprises 15 residues. Trimming cost V 0 bases and J 1 base, with 10 bases left between them. Germline loops: CDR1 LGHDT, CDR2 YNNKEL (reference sequence). The CDR3 here is CASSQDIGGSYEQYF. The CDR3 DNA reads TGTGCCAGCAGCCAAGATATAGGCGGTTCCTACGAGCAGTACTTC.

The table lists this clone with a count of one. The chain carries TRBV29-1 and TRBJ1-2; 7 bases match TRBD1. The V gene's germline CDR1 is SQVTM and CDR2 ANQGSEA. Trimming at V came to 6 bases and at J to 11 bases, leaving 12 bases not matched to a gene. This CDR3 is 12 amino acids long. CDR3 nucleotide sequence: TGCAGCGTGACAGGGAGCGACGGGTGGTACACCTTC. The encoded protein is CSVTGSDGWYTF.

The chain links TRBV5-1 to TRBJ2-1; 9 nucleotides agree with TRBD1. Germline CDR1 SGHRS, CDR2 YFSETQ. The CDR3 runs 16 residues. The trim removed 5 bases at V and 3 bases at J, leaving 9 bases unmatched. The CDR3 nucleotides are TGCGCCAGCAGAATGACGGGACAGGGTTTCTACAATGAGCAGTTCTTC. This encodes CASRMTGQGFYNEQFF.

This rearrangement joins TRBV4-2 to TRBJ2-7; 10 bases match TRBD1. Germline assignment: CDR1 LGHNA and CDR2 YNFKEQ. V shed 4 bases and J 5 bases; nucleotides not matched to a gene: 8. CDR3 length equals 15 residues. CDR3 nucleotides: TGTGCCAGCAGCCCAACTGTGACAGGGGGCGACGAGCAGTACTTC. Translating gives CASSPTVTGGDEQYF.

This clone turned up a few times. The V call is TRBV5-1, the J call TRBJ2-3, with D maybe TRBD2 (5 bases). V was pared by 0 bases and J by 2 bases, with 10 bases between. The V gene's germline CDR1 is SGHRS and CDR2 YFSETQ. The CDR3 has 15 amino acids. CDR3 in DNA: TGCGCCAGCAGCTTGGCCCTAGCCTCCACAGATACGCAGTATTTT. It codes for CASSLALASTDTQYF.

The chain has TRBV5-5 and TRBJ1-5, with D possibly TRBD1 on 6 matching bases. The CDR3 is made up of 15 amino acids. Germline-derived CDR1 and CDR2 are SGHKS and YYEKEE (reference sequence). V was clipped by 0 bases and J by 4 bases, with 11 bases between them. CDR3 region: CASSLVSGDNQPQHF. Written as DNA, the CDR3 is TGTGCCAGCAGCTTGGTGTCAGGGGATAATCAGCCCCAGCATTTT.

CDR3: CAIRGSGSTDTQYF. CDR3 bases: TGTGCCATCCGAGGTAGCGGAAGCACAGATACGCAGTATTTT. V usage is TRBV10-3 and J usage is TRBJ2-3; tentatively, D is TRBD2 (6 bases). Germline CDR1 and CDR2: ENHRY and SYGVKD. V was pared by 8 bases and J by 0 bases, with 12 bases between. This CDR3 is built from 14 residues.

The chain uses TRBV9 and TRBJ2-2; 7 nucleotides match TRBD2. Losses at the gene ends were 0 bases for V and 1 base for J; bases not matched to a gene: 3. This CDR3 region has 16 residues. CDR1 is SGDLS, CDR2 YYNGEE, per germline. In DNA form, the CDR3 reads TGTGCCAGCAGCGTAGCCGGGACTAAGAACACCGGGGAGCTGTTTTTT. This encodes CASSVAGTKNTGELFF.